This is a list of T cell receptor beta chains from one sample in a study of blood T cell repertoires in COVID-19. The assay was immunoSEQ multiplex PCR, and TCRdb's table has in-frame clones only and misses some. The sample contains approximately 480,000 clones, roughly 87% of which appear only once. The sample consisted of peripheral blood. The receptors were gathered from a man between 18 and 29 years old with COVID-19, enrolled during active disease. Each CDR3 is given with its conserved first and last residue. A D gene is named only where the DNA matches it firmly.

TRBJ1-1	TRBD1	TRBV5-5	CASSPIRTGITEAFF
TRBJ2-1	TRBD2	TRBV7-2	CASSPRGLAGTNEQFF
TRBJ1-5	NA	TRBV29-1	CSVERGNQPQHF
TRBJ2-7	NA	TRBV6-1	CASSEFSGLSYEQYF
TRBJ2-3	NA	TRBV27	CASSTGTSTDTQYF
TRBJ2-7	TRBD2	TRBV4-2	CASSHPGTSSYEQYF
TRBJ2-7	NA	TRBV6-5	CASNVGGGLKEQYF
TRBJ2-7	TRBD2	TRBV19	CASSIAKLAAYEQYF
TRBJ2-6	NA	TRBV6-5	CASQPGESGANVLTF
TRBJ1-3	NA	TRBV3-1/TRBV3-2	CASSQGSKNTIYF
TRBJ2-7	TRBD2	TRBV4-2	CASSHPRGSGGYYEQYF